The 20 T cell receptor beta chains in this list originate from one sample, sequenced in a study of blood T cells in healthy people across ages. A second PCR, run for roughly 6 to 11 cycles, used a sample-barcoded 5' primer plus a J-beta primer mix. Each CDR3 protein gets one entry after TCRdb re-called the 5' RACE reads with MiXCR. The data show 1.4 million to 1.5 million distinct CDR3 sequences, with approximately 38% seen just once and 7% to 9.5% held by the top ten. The specimen sequenced was blood. The receptors originated from a woman in her late teens or twenties in good health.

The chain has TRBV27 and TRBJ2-7; 12 nucleotides agree with TRBD1. Unmatched junction bases numbered 12, after V lost 7 bases and J lost 5 bases. This CDR3 comprises 16 residues. Germline V gives CDR1 MNHEY, CDR2 SMNVEV (reference sequence). Written as DNA, the CDR3 is TGTGCCAGCATCGACCTCACCGGGACAGGGGGCCACGAGCAGTACTTC. As protein: CASIDLTGTGGHEQYF.

This chain joins TRBV18 and TRBJ2-5; tentatively, D is TRBD2 (5 bases). The CDR3 has 11 amino acids. Trimming removed 6 bases from V and 11 bases from J, with 13 bases in between. CDR1 is KGHSH and CDR2 is LQKENI in the germline V gene. The DNA for the CDR3 is TGTGCCAGCTCTCCTGAGGGAGAGCAGTACTTC. It translates to CASSPEGEQYF.

This sequence joins TRBV20-1 and TRBJ2-1, with TRBD2 matching 8 bases. CDR1 and CDR2 from the germline V gene are DFQATT and SNEGSKA (reference sequence). This CDR3 spans 14 amino acids. V lost 2 bases, J lost 1 base, and 1 base stayed unmatched. The CDR3 nucleotides are TGCAGTGCTAGAACTAGCGGTTCCTACAATGAGCAGTTCTTC. It is translated as CSARTSGSYNEQFF.

The chain recombines TRBV9 with TRBJ1-2; 7 positions agree with TRBD1. The CDR3 has 16 amino acids. Germline CDR1 reads SGDLS; CDR2 reads YYNGEE. After removal of 3 bases from V and 8 bases from J, the junction contained 16 bases not matched to a gene. CDR3 DNA sequence: TGTGCCAGCAGCGAGGGCCGGAACAGGGGCCGGAGAGGCTACACCTTC. Translating it yields CASSEGRNRGRRGYTF.

This clonotype was recorded at least ten times. V gene TRBV29-1 combines with J gene TRBJ2-3, with D maybe TRBD1 (5 bases). The CDR3 is made up of 11 amino acids. Trimming took off 6 bases at V and 5 bases at J, with 9 bases between the two ends. Germline CDR1 and CDR2: SQVTM and ANQGSEA. The CDR3: CSVVQGDTQYF. The CDR3 region has the DNA TGCAGCGTAGTCCAGGGAGATACGCAGTATTTT.

This clonotype was recorded a few times. The chain recombines TRBV6-2 or TRBV6-3 with TRBJ2-7; 7 bases line up with TRBD1. CDR1 is MNHEY, CDR2 SVGEGT, per germline. This CDR3 contains 15 residues. V was clipped by 2 bases and J by 3 bases; unmatched bases: 7. The CDR3: CASSYPGTALYEQYF. The CDR3, as DNA: TGTGCCAGCAGTTACCCCGGGACAGCCCTCTACGAGCAGTACTTC.

This clonotype has a handful of counts. This chain connects TRBV6-1 to TRBJ2-1; perhaps TRBD2 as D (6 bases). Germline V lookup: CDR1 MNHNS, CDR2 SASEGT. The CDR3 spans 15 residues. Between the trimmed V and J ends, which lost 4 bases and 7 bases, there was a span of 17 bases. CDR3 in amino acids: CASSAIRDFGNEQFF. The CDR3 DNA reads TGTGCCAGCAGTGCGATCCGGGACTTCGGGAATGAGCAGTTCTTC.

Only a few counts were recorded for this clonotype. J is TRBJ1-4 and V is TRBV2, with TRBD1 as a possible D gene (5 bases). Trimming removed 6 bases from V and 6 bases from J, with 17 bases in between. CDR1 and CDR2 from the germline V gene are SNHLY and FYNNEI. The CDR3 sequence is 15 residues long. The DNA of the CDR3 is TGTGCCAGCAGCCGGGACCGTGAGGGCTATGAAAAACTGTTTTTT. This sequence encodes CASSRDREGYEKLFF.

This sequence joins TRBV4-2 and TRBJ2-5; D is possibly TRBD1 (6 bases). The CDR3 covers 16 residues. Germline loops: CDR1 LGHNA, CDR2 YNFKEQ. Trimming left V 3 bases short and J 5 bases short, with 19 bases between. The CDR3 coding sequence is TGTGCCAGCAGCCACGACTTGGACTCTAGGGGGGAGACCCAGTACTTC. Its protein is CASSHDLDSRGETQYF.

The CDR3: CASSEVGTSDQETQYF. The CDR3, as DNA: TGTGCCAGCAGTGAAGTTGGGACTAGCGATCAAGAGACCCAGTACTTC. The genes are TRBV2 and TRBJ2-5; 10 bases match TRBD2. Trimming at V came to 1 base and at J to 2 bases, leaving 4 bases not matched to a gene. CDR1 and CDR2 from the germline V gene are SNHLY and FYNNEI. This CDR3 is 16 amino acids long.

This chain uses TRBV20-1 with TRBJ1-2, with 7 bases matching TRBD1. Losses at the gene ends were 6 bases for V and 6 bases for J; bases not matched to a gene: 10. CDR1 and CDR2 from the germline V gene are DFQATT and SNEGSKA (reference sequence). This CDR3 has 13 amino acids. The CDR3 DNA follows: TGCAGTGCCTACCGGGCAGGGGGGGATGGCTACACCTTC. Translated, it gives CSAYRAGGDGYTF.

This clonotype occurred once. V gene TRBV5-6 combines with J gene TRBJ2-5; 7 positions match TRBD1. The assigned J gene may be wrong: the sequence end matches TRBJ2-7 better. CDR3 length: 13 residues. Germline CDR1 and CDR2: SGHDT and YYEEEE. Written as DNA, the CDR3 is TGTGCCAGCAGCAAGGGACAGCTATACGAGCAGTACTTC. Translated: CASSKGQLYEQYF.

This clonotype has more than one count but fewer than ten. This chain joins TRBV11-2 and TRBJ2-7; unclear D gene. V was shortened by 2 bases and J by 4 bases, with 12 bases between the two germline ends. The germline V gene has CDR1 SGHAT and CDR2 FQNNGV. The CDR3 is made up of 14 amino acids. Here the CDR3 reads CASSLQGNGYEQYF. The CDR3 DNA is TGTGCCAGCAGCTTACAAGGGAACGGTTACGAGCAGTACTTC.

The gene calls are TRBV6-5 and TRBJ2-5; D uncertain. Germline loops: CDR1 MNHEY, CDR2 SVGAGI. The CDR3 sequence is 14 residues long. Trimming stripped 2 bases from V and 5 bases from J, with 12 bases between. Written as DNA, the CDR3 is TGTGCCAGCAGTTACAGGGTTGGACGGGAGACCCAGTACTTC. Translated: CASSYRVGRETQYF.

The gene calls are TRBV4-1 and TRBJ2-4, with 9 nucleotides matching TRBD2. V lost 0 bases to trimming and J lost 0 bases; unmatched junction nucleotides: 18. This CDR3 has 22 amino acids. The germline gives CDR1 MGHRA, CDR2 YSYEKL. CDR3 region: CASSQEPTGFVTSGLAKNIQYF. The CDR3 DNA reads as TGCGCCAGCAGCCAAGAACCCACAGGGTTTGTTACTAGCGGGCTAGCCAAAAACATTCAGTACTTC.

This rearrangement joins TRBV29-1 to TRBJ2-3, with 9 bases identical to TRBD2. CDR1 and CDR2 (germline): SQVTM, ANQGSEA. The CDR3 length is 13 residues. Germline trimming cut 7 bases from V and 5 bases from J; bases unmatched to any gene: 7. The CDR3 spells CSAKLAGVDTQYF. The CDR3 DNA is TGCAGCGCCAAATTAGCGGGAGTAGATACGCAGTATTTT.

The chain joins TRBV11-2 to TRBJ2-2; D not resolved. The germline gives CDR1 SGHAT, CDR2 FQNNGV. The CDR3 covers 16 residues. Trimming took off 2 bases at V and 3 bases at J, with 13 bases between the two ends. The chain's CDR3 is CASSLSSGVYTGELFF. The CDR3 nucleotides are TGTGCCAGCAGCTTATCGAGTGGGGTGTACACCGGGGAGCTGTTTTTT.

The rearrangement joins TRBV5-1 to TRBJ2-1; 7 positions match TRBD2. The DNA end lines up better with TRBJ2-7; the J call may be wrong. CDR1 is SGHRS, CDR2 YFSETQ, per germline. The CDR3 runs to 15 residues. The CDR3 nucleotides are TGCGCCAGCAGCCACCGGGACTACTCCTACAATGAGCAGTACTTC. It is translated as CASSHRDYSYNEQYF.

This rearrangement joins TRBV10-3 to TRBJ1-1; a possible D gene is TRBD1 (6 bases). The CDR3 sequence is 17 residues long. The germline CDR1 and CDR2 sequences are ENHRY and SYGVKD. V shed 2 bases and J shed 4 bases, with 20 bases lying between them. The CDR3 is CAISEPTLGGAGTEAFF. The CDR3 DNA sequence: TGTGCCATCAGTGAGCCGACTCTGGGGGGGGCCGGCACTGAAGCTTTCTTT.

The V gene is TRBV9, the J gene TRBJ2-7; the D gene is possibly TRBD2 (6 bases). This CDR3 is 16 amino acids long. Per the germline V gene, CDR1 is SGDLS and CDR2 is YYNGEE. Trimming shortened V by 1 base and J by 0 bases, and 14 bases separated the two germline ends. The CDR3 nucleotides are TGTGCCAGCAGCGTACGGGGGACGGCCAGCTCCTACGAGCAGTACTTC. Protein sequence: CASSVRGTASSYEQYF. Filled out from reference TRBV9 and TRBJ2-7, the complete variable domain reads DSGVTQTPKHLITATGQRVTLRCSPRSGDLSVYWYQQSLDQGLQFLIQYYNGEERAKGNILERFSAQQFPDLHSELNLSSLELGDSALYFCASSVRGTASSYEQYFGPGTRLTVT.